The 26 T cell receptor beta chains in this list originate from one sample, sequenced in a study of Ad26.COV2.S vaccination and SARS-CoV-2 variants. Repertoires were generated with immunoSEQ multiplex PCR, while TCRdb's copy carries only in-frame clones and drops some. The data contain 300,000 to 350,000 clones, roughly 90% of them singletons. Sample treatment: some 19 received Ad26.COV2.S at low or high dose, single or two shots; about 5 received placebo; per-sample allocation not given. Each sample was drawn 63 days after the first injection (of vaccine or placebo). Sequencing used peripheral blood, obtained in a trial of Ad26.COV2.S vaccine versus placebo. Receptor source: a person between 18 and 59 years old who received the Ad26.COV2.S COVID-19 vaccine or a placebo.

The CDR3 DNA follows: TGTGCCAGCAGTTCCCTAAGTAGCGGGGGTATCAATGAGCAGTTCTTC. Translating it yields CASSSLSSGGINEQFF. The J gene is TRBJ2-1, the V gene TRBV28; 9 positions match TRBD2. J lost 6 bases, V lost 4 bases, and 10 bases had no gene match. CDR3 length: 16 residues. Germline CDR1 is MDHEN and CDR2 is SYDVKM.

V is TRBV18 and J is TRBJ1-5; 10 bases map to TRBD1. CDR3 length: 14 residues. Trimming took 0 bases from V and 7 from J; bases not matched to a gene: 0. CDR1 and CDR2 (germline): KGHSH, LQKENI. The CDR3 sequence: CASSPPGQGQPQHF. CDR3 DNA sequence: TGTGCCAGCTCACCACCGGGACAGGGGCAGCCCCAGCATTTT.

This chain uses TRBV4-3 with TRBJ1-6; 7 bases align to TRBD1. After removal of 1 base from V and 7 bases from J, the junction contained 4 bases not matched to a gene. CDR3 size: 15 residues. CDR1 is LGHNA, CDR2 YSLEER, per germline. The CDR3, as DNA: TGCGCCAGCAGCCAAGCGGAGGGGGCAAATTCACCCCTCCACTTT. Translation gives CASSQAEGANSPLHF.

V gene TRBV9 combines with J gene TRBJ2-7, with D perhaps given as TRBD1 or TRBD2 (6 bases each). The V end was cut by 3 bases, the J end by 6 bases, with 16 bases between. The germline CDR1 and CDR2 sequences are SGDLS and YYNGEE. This CDR3 has 14 amino acids. CDR3 in amino acids: CASSEGGLSLEQYF. The CDR3 nucleotides read TGTGCCAGCAGCGAGGGGGGATTGTCCCTCGAGCAGTACTTC.

The chain uses TRBV5-1 and TRBJ2-5; D possibly uses TRBD1 or TRBD2 (5 bases each). This CDR3 is 15 amino acids long. Germline V gene data show CDR1 as SGHRS and CDR2 as YFSETQ. Trimming cost V 3 bases and J 4 bases, with 16 bases left between them. The CDR3 coding sequence is TGCGCCAGCAGCTCGACGATGGGGGAAGGAGAGACCCAGTACTTC. Its protein is CASSSTMGEGETQYF. Complete variable domain (other parts from reference TRBV5-1 and TRBJ2-5): KAGVTQTPRYLIKTRGQQVTLSCSPISGHRSVSWYQQTPGQGLQFLFEYFSETQRNKGNFPGRFSGRQFSNSRSEMNVSTLELGDSALYLCASSSTMGEGETQYFGPGTRLLVL.

Concerning this clone itself: The sample carries other DNA sequences with the same CDR3. J is TRBJ1-1 and V is TRBV7-9; maybe TRBD1 (6 bases). Trimming pared 2 bases from V and 1 base from J, leaving 8 bases between. This CDR3 has 14 residues. Per the germline V gene, CDR1 is SEHNR and CDR2 is FQNEAQ (reference sequence). CDR3 residues: CASSLTGRNTEAFF. The CDR3 DNA is TGTGCCAGCAGCTTAACAGGGCGGAACACTGAAGCTTTCTTT.

The J gene is TRBJ1-2, the V gene TRBV7-6; D not certain. This CDR3 contains 13 residues. Germline V gene sequence: CDR1 SGHVS, CDR2 FNYEAQ. V lost 6 bases to trimming and J lost 3 bases, with 11 bases between them. The DNA for the CDR3 is TGTGCCAGCAGGACATTGGAAGACTATGGCTACACCTTC. Translation gives CASRTLEDYGYTF.

V gene TRBV24-1 combines with J gene TRBJ2-7; 7 bases are shared with TRBD1. The CDR3 loop spans 17 amino acids. V trimming: 2 bases; J trimming: 5 bases; junction bases outside the gene matches: 14. The germline V gene has CDR1 KGHDR and CDR2 SFDVKD. The CDR3 sequence: CATSDSHHRGREDEQYF. CDR3 nucleotides: TGTGCCACCAGTGATTCCCACCACAGGGGTCGGGAAGACGAGCAGTACTTC.

This sequence joins TRBV5-5 and TRBJ1-3; 10 bases line up with TRBD1. Unmatched junction bases numbered 10, after V lost 4 bases and J lost 0 bases. CDR3 length: 18 residues. The germline V gene has CDR1 SGHKS and CDR2 YYEKEE (reference sequence). The CDR3 region has the DNA TGTGCCAGCAGCAAAGTCCCGGGACAGGGGATCTCTGGAAACACCATATATTTT. Amino acid sequence: CASSKVPGQGISGNTIYF.

This sequence joins TRBV7-9 and TRBJ1-1; maybe TRBD1 (6 bases). V lost 4 bases to trimming and J lost 8 bases, with 14 bases between them. Germline V gene sequence: CDR1 SEHNR, CDR2 FQNEAQ (reference sequence). The CDR3 has 13 amino acids. CDR3 sequence (DNA): TGTGCCAGCAGCTCGATTGACAGGAGAGAAGCTTTCTTT. Its protein product is CASSSIDRREAFF.

The J gene is TRBJ2-5, the V gene TRBV15, with D perhaps TRBD1 or TRBD2 (5 bases each). Germline loops: CDR1 LNHNV, CDR2 YYDKDF (reference sequence). The V and J ends lost 3 bases and 5 bases respectively, with 16 bases between them. The CDR3 runs 15 residues. The CDR3 spells CATSSGEGIGETQYF. CDR3 sequence (DNA): TGTGCCACCAGCAGTGGCGAGGGGATCGGGGAGACCCAGTACTTC.

The J gene is TRBJ2-3, the V gene TRBV15, with 8 nucleotides matching TRBD2. Per germline, CDR1 LNHNV and CDR2 YYDKDF (reference sequence). V shed 3 bases and J 0 bases; nucleotides not matched to a gene: 5. This CDR3 is 16 amino acids long. This chain's CDR3 is CATSSQLAASTDTQYF. CDR3 coding DNA: TGTGCCACCAGCAGTCAACTAGCGGCTAGCACAGATACGCAGTATTTT. The full variable domain, its missing parts supplied by reference TRBV15 and TRBJ2-3, is DAMVIQNPRYQVTQFGKPVTLSCSQTLNHNVMYWYQQKSSQAPKLLFHYYDKDFNNEADTPDNFQSRRPNTSFCFLDIRSPGLGDTAMYLCATSSQLAASTDTQYFGPGTRLTVL.

The chain recombines TRBV4-1 with TRBJ2-3; TRBD1 is a possible D gene (6 bases). V was pared by 0 bases and J by 2 bases, with 21 bases between. Germline CDR1 and CDR2: MGHRA and YSYEKL. The CDR3 runs to 19 residues. The CDR3 loop is CASSQDQRYNRVYTDTQYF. CDR3 DNA sequence: TGCGCCAGCAGCCAAGATCAAAGGTATAACAGGGTCTACACAGATACGCAGTATTTT.

This clone came up once. The chain joins TRBV6-1 to TRBJ2-3; a possible D gene is TRBD1 (5 bases). The germline gives CDR1 MNHNS, CDR2 SASEGT. This CDR3 spans 13 amino acids. Between the trimmed V and J ends, which lost 1 base and 4 bases, there was a span of 6 bases. CDR3 in amino acids: CASSEEQADTQYF. The DNA for the CDR3 is TGTGCCAGCAGTGAAGAACAGGCAGATACGCAGTATTTT.

Comments on this clone: Other DNA sequences in the sample encode the same CDR3. The V call is TRBV7-9, the J call TRBJ1-5; D uncertain. Germline values: CDR1 SEHNR, CDR2 FQNEAQ (reference sequence). The CDR3 is 12 residues long. V lost 1 base and J lost 2, with 0 bases in between. The DNA for the CDR3 is TGTGCCAGCAGCTTAGGCAATCAGCCCCAGCATTTT. This gives the protein CASSLGNQPQHF. Full variable domain (rest looked up from reference TRBV7-9 and TRBJ1-5): DTGVSQNPRHKITKRGQNVTFRCDPISEHNRLYWYRQTLGQGPEFLTYFQNEAQLEKSRLLSDRFSAERPKGSFSTLEIQRTEQGDSAMYLCASSLGNQPQHFGDGTRLSIL.

The rearrangement links TRBV2 to TRBJ2-4; possibly TRBD1 for D (6 bases). CDR3 length: 14 amino acids. Germline assignment: CDR1 SNHLY and CDR2 FYNNEI. V gave up 8 bases and J gave up 4 bases, with 15 bases separating them. The CDR3 region has the DNA TGTGCCAGCGTGGGACCGACAGGAAAAAACATTCAGTACTTC. It yields the protein CASVGPTGKNIQYF.

This clone was counted once. This chain joins TRBV24-1 and TRBJ2-3, with no clear D. In germline, CDR1 is KGHDR, CDR2 SFDVKD. CDR3 size: 13 residues. The V end lost 5 bases, the J end lost 2 bases, and 7 bases lay between the germline ends. The CDR3 DNA reads TGTGCCACCAGTGGCCGATTCACAGATACGCAGTATTTT. It translates to CATSGRFTDTQYF.

The rearrangement joins TRBV7-9 to TRBJ2-2; possible D gene TRBD2, 6 bases. The V end was cut by 5 bases, the J end by 4 bases, with 14 bases between. This CDR3 spans 15 amino acids. Germline CDR1 and CDR2: SEHNR and FQNEAQ (reference sequence). The CDR3 DNA reads as TGTGCCAGCAGCCCTCCTCGGGGGAGCACCGGGGAGCTGTTTTTT. This gives the protein CASSPPRGSTGELFF.

As DNA, the CDR3 is TGTGCCAGCAGTGCACAGGGGGCGGGAACTGAAGCTTTCTTT. Residues: CASSAQGAGTEAFF. The J gene is TRBJ1-1, the V gene TRBV2; 9 nucleotides match TRBD1. CDR3 length: 14 amino acids. V trimming: 4 bases; J trimming: 5 bases; junction bases outside the gene matches: 5. The V gene's germline CDR1 is SNHLY and CDR2 FYNNEI.

This chain uses TRBV7-9 with TRBJ2-3, with D unclear. The CDR3 totals 15 residues. CDR1 SEHNR and CDR2 FQNEAQ come from the germline V gene (reference sequence). The V end was cut by 5 bases, the J end by 2 bases, with 14 bases between. CDR3 region: CASSPPTSFTDTQYF. The CDR3 DNA reads as TGTGCCAGCAGCCCGCCCACCTCCTTCACAGATACGCAGTATTTT.

The rearrangement joins TRBV5-1 to TRBJ1-2, with D perhaps matching TRBD1 (6 bases). Trimming stripped 7 bases from V and 8 bases from J, with 21 bases between. This CDR3 contains 14 residues. Germline loops: CDR1 SGHRS, CDR2 YFSETQ. The CDR3 loop reads CASSHGGGGGGYTF. The CDR3 region has the DNA TGCGCCAGCTCCCATGGCGGTGGGGGCGGAGGCTACACCTTC.

The genes are TRBV27 and TRBJ2-2; D unresolved. CDR1 MNHEY and CDR2 SMNVEV come from the germline V gene (reference sequence). The CDR3 loop spans 11 amino acids. Trimming pared 3 bases from V and 7 bases from J, leaving 3 bases between. Here the CDR3 DNA reads TGTGCCAGCAGTTTGAACGGGGAGCTGTTTTTT. Translated: CASSLNGELFF.

The genes are TRBV3-1 (or the pseudogene TRBV3-2) and TRBJ2-2; TRBD2 aligns across 10 bases. This CDR3 is built from 17 residues. Germline V gives CDR1 LGHDT, CDR2 YNNKEL (reference sequence). Germline trimming cut 0 bases from V and 3 bases from J; bases unmatched to any gene: 4. The CDR3 nucleotides are TGTGCCAGCAGCCAAGATTTACTAGCGGGGCACACCGGGGAGCTGTTTTTT. This encodes CASSQDLLAGHTGELFF.

The V call is TRBV23-1, the J call TRBJ1-1; D might be TRBD1 (5 bases). TRBV23-1 is identified as an open reading frame with a role that is uncertain. The V end was cut by 2 bases, the J end by 4 bases, with 20 bases between. The CDR3 is made up of 17 amino acids. In DNA form, the CDR3 reads TGCGCCAGCAGTCAAGGTAGCACGGCCTCAAGGGGCACTGAAGCTTTCTTT. Protein: CASSQGSTASRGTEAFF.

This clone has just one count. The V and J genes are TRBV18 and TRBJ1-1, with D perhaps matching TRBD1 (5 bases). V lost 3 bases to trimming and J lost 0 bases, with 11 bases between them. The CDR3 has 15 amino acids. Germline CDR1 and CDR2: KGHSH and LQKENI. As DNA, the CDR3 is TGTGCCAGCTCACCGGGACCGACCTTGAACACTGAAGCTTTCTTT. Amino acids: CASSPGPTLNTEAFF. The entire variable domain, with the rest obtained from reference TRBV18 and TRBJ1-1, is as follows: NAGVMQNPRHLVRRRGQEARLRCSPMKGHSHVYWYRQLPEEGLKFMVYLQKENIIDESGMPKERFSAEFPKEGPSILRIQQVVRGDSAAYFCASSPGPTLNTEAFFGQGTRLTVV.

The CDR3 coding sequence is TGTGCCAGCAGCTTGGCCGGACAGTCATACGAGCAGTACTTC. It yields the protein CASSLAGQSYEQYF. The chain uses TRBV5-6 and TRBJ2-7; maybe TRBD1 (6 bases). The germline CDR1 and CDR2 sequences are SGHDT and YYEEEE. V was trimmed by 0 bases and J by 4 bases, leaving 11 bases between them. The CDR3 sequence is 14 residues long.